Only a few counts were recorded for the clone carrying this TCR beta chain. Treatment specified: skin biopsy from PPD injection site in Mantoux-positive individual. A UMI-containing oligonucleotide was joined by 3' ligation to the TCR cDNA template. These data are taken from a study of naive and memory T cell subsets. Germline V CDR1 and CDR2: MDHEN, SYDVKM. The CDR3 has 16 amino acids. V dropped 7 bases and J dropped 0 bases, with 16 bases sitting between them. Ligated cDNA underwent four rounds of PCR with nested alpha and beta constant region primers and SP2. For blood and skin samples, reverse transcription used TCR alpha and beta constant primers. MiXCR was run by TCRdb on the UMI-ligation and nested PCR reads, yielding one entry per CDR3 protein. The table includes around 25,000 distinct CDR3 sequences, around 6% detected once.

The source was skin, collected from a tuberculin skin test site. The sequence was obtained from an adult in good health. The gene calls are TRBV28 and TRBJ1-5, with TRBD1 as a possible D gene (5 bases). As DNA, the CDR3 is TGTGCCAGCACCTACTGGGGGGATACTAGCAATCAGCCCCAGCATTTT. Translating it yields CASTYWGDTSNQPQHF.